The rows below give T cell receptor beta chains drawn from one sample of a study of shared clonotypes between healthy human individuals. TCRdb's copy holds only in-frame clones and misses some; the assay was immunoSEQ multiplex PCR. The table lists roughly 1,600,000 clones, about 98.5% of them singletons. The specimen was naive CD4+ T cells sorted from blood. The receptor source for this set is a man aged 25-40 years in good health. CDR3s include the opening cysteine and the closing phenylalanine or tryptophan. A D gene is named only where the DNA matches it firmly. The listing skips clone size in some rows; elsewhere it reads once, few, many or a size class.

D	V	size	J	DNA	CDR3
.	TRBV11-3	.	TRBJ2-7	TGTGCCAGCAGCCATACCTCGACAGGCTATCTTACCTACGAGCAGTACTTC	CASSHTSTGYLTYEQYF
TRBD1	TRBV9	.	TRBJ2-7	TGTGCCAGCAGCGCCCACTACAGGGGCTACGAGCAGTACTTC	CASSAHYRGYEQYF
TRBD1	TRBV19	.	TRBJ2-4	TGTGCCAGTAGGGGACAGGGGGGAAACATTCAGTACTTC	CASRGQGGNIQYF
.	TRBV7-8	once	TRBJ1-2	TGTGCCAGCAGCGAACAGCTCCTAGCTAACTATGGCTACACCTTC	CASSEQLLANYGYTF
TRBD2	TRBV27	.	TRBJ2-3	TGTGCCAGCATTGGTAGCGGGAGCGGGACAGATACGCAGTATTTT	CASIGSGSGTDTQYF
.	TRBV5-8	.	TRBJ2-5	TGTGCCAGCAGCTTGTCATCCCTAGCGCCTAGGGGGGAGACCCAGTACTTC	CASSLSSLAPRGETQYF
.	TRBV25-1	.	TRBJ1-5	TGTGCCAGCAGTGCCCGAGGGGAGGTCAGCAATCAGCCCCAGCATTTT	CASSARGEVSNQPQHF
.	TRBV30	.	TRBJ1-5	TGTGCCTGGTCTAGGACAGTTGGAAATCAGCCCCAGCATTTT	CAWSRTVGNQPQHF
TRBD1	TRBV29-1	once	TRBJ1-5	TGCAGCGTCGGGACAGGGGGCAATCAGCCCCAGCATTTT	CSVGTGGNQPQHF
.	TRBV27	.	TRBJ1-5	TGTGCCAGCAGTTCAGCGGTGACGGGGGTTCAGCCCCAGCATTTT	CASSSAVTGVQPQHF
.	TRBV6-1	.	TRBJ2-5	TGTGCCAGCAGGGCCTCTGAGACCCAGTACTTC	CASRASETQYF
.	TRBV6-6	.	TRBJ2-7	TGTGCCAGCAGTTACTCGACACTGGGGAGACAGCAGTACTTC	CASSYSTLGRQQYF
TRBD1	TRBV19	.	TRBJ2-5	TGTGCCAGTAATCCCACAGGGGCCCCCGTGCAAGAGACCCAGTACTTC	CASNPTGAPVQETQYF
.	TRBV18	.	TRBJ2-7	TGTGCCAGCTCACCCATCAGCGGTTACGAGCAGTACTTC	CASSPISGYEQYF
.	TRBV30	.	TRBJ2-7	TGTGCCTGGAGTCCGACAGGCAGAAACGAGCAGTACTTC	CAWSPTGRNEQYF
TRBD2	TRBV28	.	TRBJ2-7	TGTGCCAGCAGTTTTTACCAGCGGGGGACCTACGAGCAGTACTTC	CASSFYQRGTYEQYF
.	TRBV19	once	TRBJ2-1	TGTGCCAGTAGTATATTAGCTGACAATGAGCAGTTCTTC	CASSILADNEQFF
.	TRBV14	.	TRBJ2-1	TGTGCCAGCAGCCAGGCCGGAGTTTTACCCTACAATGAGCAGTTCTTC	CASSQAGVLPYNEQFF
.	TRBV11-2	.	TRBJ2-7	TGTGCCAGCAGCTTAGAGACAGCCACCGCCTACGAGCAGTACTTC	CASSLETATAYEQYF
TRBD1	TRBV28	.	TRBJ1-2	TGTGCCAGCAGTTTGGGACAGGGCAGGGGCTACACCTTC	CASSLGQGRGYTF
.	TRBV6-1	.	TRBJ2-2	TGTGCCAGCAGTGAAACGTTGACCGGGGAGCTGTTTTTT	CASSETLTGELFF
.	TRBV5-4	.	TRBJ2-1	TGTGCCAGCAGCTTGGAGCCCCTAAATGAGCAGTTCTTC	CASSLEPLNEQFF
.	TRBV2	once	TRBJ2-3	TGTGCCAGCATGGGGGGGGGCCCAGATACGCAGTATTTT	CASMGGGPDTQYF
.	TRBV9	.	TRBJ2-1	TGTGCCAGCAGCTTCAGACAAGGCGAGCAGTTCTTC	CASSFRQGEQFF
.	TRBV6-5	once	TRBJ2-1	TGTGCCAGCAGTTACTCGCGAGGGGGAATCTACAATGAGCAGTTCTTC	CASSYSRGGIYNEQFF
TRBD1	TRBV18	once	TRBJ1-5	TGTGCCAGCTCACCAATACAGGGGAATCAGCCCCAGCATTTT	CASSPIQGNQPQHF
.	TRBV27	.	TRBJ2-3	TGTGCCAGCAGTTACCCTGACAGACCCCCGCTTATTGAGCAGTATTTT	CASSYPDRPPLIEQYF
.	TRBV28	.	TRBJ1-5	TGTGCCAGCAGTTTTTTCAACGCGGGGAGACATAGCAATCAGCCCCAGCATTTT	CASSFFNAGRHSNQPQHF
TRBD2	TRBV13	.	TRBJ2-7	TGTGCCAGCAGGGGAGGGGCAGGCCCTAAGGACTACGAGCAGTACTTC	CASRGGAGPKDYEQYF
TRBD2	TRBV7-2	.	TRBJ2-5	TGTGCCAGCAGCTTAGAGGCTAGCGGGAGGAGTGGCGAGACCCAGTACTTC	CASSLEASGRSGETQYF
TRBD2	TRBV10-1	.	TRBJ2-2	TGCGCCAGCTCCAGGACTAGTCTGGCCACCGGGGAGCTGTTTTTT	CASSRTSLATGELFF
TRBD2	TRBV10-2	.	TRBJ2-3	TGCGCCAGCAGTGATCGTGTAGCGGGATGGCGGACAGATACGCAGTATTTT	CASSDRVAGWRTDTQYF
TRBD1	TRBV11-1	.	TRBJ1-4	TGTGCCAGCAGCCCGGGACAGGGGGCGCAAAAACTGTTTTTT	CASSPGQGAQKLFF
.	TRBV28	.	TRBJ2-7	TGTGCCAGCAGTTTAATCGAGGGCGTCGTTTACGAGCAGTACTTC	CASSLIEGVVYEQYF
.	TRBV5-1	.	TRBJ2-7	TGCGCCAGCAGCTCAACAGGGTTGTACGAGCAGTACTTC	CASSSTGLYEQYF
.	TRBV30	once	TRBJ1-5	TGTGCCTGGAGCTTGGACGGGCGCGGTCAGCCCCAGCATTTT	CAWSLDGRGQPQHF
TRBD2	TRBV25-1	.	TRBJ2-1	TGTGCCAGCAGAATAGGGACTAGCGGGTACAATGAGCAGTTCTTC	CASRIGTSGYNEQFF
.	TRBV5-1	.	TRBJ1-3	TGCGCCAGCAGCTTGGGCGCAGGGAAGAGCTCTGGAAACACCATATATTTT	CASSLGAGKSSGNTIYF
.	TRBV9	.	TRBJ2-1	TGTGCCAGCAGCGGAACCACCTACAATGAGCAGTTCTTC	CASSGTTYNEQFF
.	TRBV27	.	TRBJ1-1	TGTGCCAGCAGTTCCCTTTACACTGAAGCTTTCTTT	CASSSLYTEAFF
.	TRBV6-5	.	TRBJ1-1	TGTGCCAGCGCACCGGGGGTTAGGAACACTGAAGCTTTCTTT	CASAPGVRNTEAFF
.	TRBV5-1	.	TRBJ2-7	TGCGCCAGCAGCTTCCGGGACCCGCGGTCCTACGAGCAGTACTTC	CASSFRDPRSYEQYF
TRBD2	TRBV6-5	.	TRBJ2-5	TGTGCCAGCAGTTACGCGGCGGGAGCTGGGACCCAGTACTTC	CASSYAAGAGTQYF
.	TRBV19	.	TRBJ1-4	TGTGCCAGTAGATTGGCCGCACAGGGATGGTATGAAAAACTGTTTTTT	CASRLAAQGWYEKLFF
TRBD1	TRBV6-1	.	TRBJ2-7	TGTGCCAGCAGTGGGAGAGGACAGGTTTACTACGAGCAGTACTTC	CASSGRGQVYYEQYF
.	TRBV4-1	.	TRBJ2-1	TGCGCCAGCAGCCTCGGGACTCAGACCTACAATGAGCAGTTCTTC	CASSLGTQTYNEQFF
.	TRBV7-7	.	TRBJ2-2	TGTGCCAGCAGCCTACAAGGCGCCGGGGAGCTGTTTTTT	CASSLQGAGELFF
TRBD1	TRBV27	once	TRBJ2-2	TGTGCCAGCAGTTCCCTGGGGACAGGGGTTCGCGGGGAGCTGTTTTTT	CASSSLGTGVRGELFF
.	TRBV7-2	.	TRBJ2-7	TGTGCCAGCAGGAAAGGGCCGGGGGAGCAGTACTTC	CASRKGPGEQYF
.	TRBV20-1	.	TRBJ2-7	TGCAGTGCTATGGGGCAGTACTTC	CSAMGQYF
TRBD1	TRBV6-1	.	TRBJ2-3	TGTGCCAGCAGTGAGGCAGGGACAGGGGCTTCGGATACGCAGTATTTT	CASSEAGTGASDTQYF
.	TRBV28	.	TRBJ2-2	TGTGCCAGCAGCTCCCCAGGGAATAGCGGGGAGCTGTTTTTT	CASSSPGNSGELFF
.	TRBV29-1	once	TRBJ1-5	TGCAGCGTTGTTGAAGAGAGCAATCAGCCCCAGCATTTT	CSVVEESNQPQHF
TRBD1	TRBV2	.	TRBJ2-7	TGTGCCAGCAGTCCGGGACAGGCCCCCTACGAGCAGTACTTC	CASSPGQAPYEQYF